This T cell receptor (beta chain) stems from a study of blood T cell repertoires in COVID-19. Across the study: There were acute and convalescent COVID-19 samples, and they came from the United States, Italy and Spain. T cells, B-cell-depleted T cells, or PBMCs supplied cDNA or gDNA.

Germline CDR1 SNHLY, CDR2 FYNNEI. Between the trimmed V and J ends, which lost 7 bases and 1 base, there was a span of 10 bases. This CDR3 has 14 residues. Some clones are missing from TCRdb's copy, which holds only in-frame ones; the method was immunoSEQ multiplex PCR. The top ten clones hold 3.8% of a sample with about 210,000 clones, 65% to 90% of them seen once. Individuals drawn from 24 US areas were about 18 to 100 years old. This clonotype was obtained from a woman in her 40s with acute COVID-19. This sequence joins TRBV2 and TRBJ2-2; a possible D gene is TRBD1 (5 bases). The sequenced sample consisted of PBMCs or T cells enriched from blood (not recorded which). The CDR3 spells CASKGQLNTGELFF. The CDR3 DNA follows: TGTGCCAGCAAGGGGCAGCTGAACACCGGGGAGCTGTTTTTT.